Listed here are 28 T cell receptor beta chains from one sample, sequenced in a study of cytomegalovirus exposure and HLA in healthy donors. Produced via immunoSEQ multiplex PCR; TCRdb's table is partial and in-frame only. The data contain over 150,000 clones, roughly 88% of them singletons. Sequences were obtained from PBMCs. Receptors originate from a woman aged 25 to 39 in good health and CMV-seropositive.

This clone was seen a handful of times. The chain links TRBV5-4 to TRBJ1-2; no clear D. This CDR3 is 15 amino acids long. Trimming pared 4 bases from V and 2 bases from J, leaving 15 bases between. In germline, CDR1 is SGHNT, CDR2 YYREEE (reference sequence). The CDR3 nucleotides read TGTGCCAGCAGCCCGAGAGGTCTTATCAACTATGGCTACACCTTC. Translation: CASSPRGLINYGYTF.

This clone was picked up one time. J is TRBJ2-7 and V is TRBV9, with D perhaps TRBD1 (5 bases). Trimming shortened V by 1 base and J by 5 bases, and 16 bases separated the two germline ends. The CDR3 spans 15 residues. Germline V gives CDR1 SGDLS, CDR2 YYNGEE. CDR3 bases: TGTGCCAGCAGCGTACTAACAGGAATCTCTGACGAGCAGTACTTC. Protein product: CASSVLTGISDEQYF.

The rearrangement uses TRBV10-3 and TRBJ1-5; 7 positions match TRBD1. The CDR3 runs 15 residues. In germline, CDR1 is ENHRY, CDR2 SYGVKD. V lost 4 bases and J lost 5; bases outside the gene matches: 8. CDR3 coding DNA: TGTGCCATCAGTGCCACAGGGGAAATCGATCAGCCCCAGCATTTT. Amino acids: CAISATGEIDQPQHF.

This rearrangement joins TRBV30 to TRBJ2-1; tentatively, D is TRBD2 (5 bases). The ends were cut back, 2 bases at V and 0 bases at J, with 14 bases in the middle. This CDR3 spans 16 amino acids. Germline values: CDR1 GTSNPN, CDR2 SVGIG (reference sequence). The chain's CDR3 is CAWSLPLGNSYNEQFF. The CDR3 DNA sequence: TGTGCCTGGAGTCTCCCCCTCGGGAACTCCTACAATGAGCAGTTCTTC.

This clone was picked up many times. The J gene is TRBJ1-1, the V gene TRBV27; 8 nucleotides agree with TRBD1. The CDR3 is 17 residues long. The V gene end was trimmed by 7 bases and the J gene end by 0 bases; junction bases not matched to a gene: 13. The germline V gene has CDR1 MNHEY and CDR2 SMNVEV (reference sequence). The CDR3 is CASIISQGEDLNTEAFF. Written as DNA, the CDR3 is TGTGCCAGCATTATATCACAGGGGGAAGACTTGAACACTGAAGCTTTCTTT.

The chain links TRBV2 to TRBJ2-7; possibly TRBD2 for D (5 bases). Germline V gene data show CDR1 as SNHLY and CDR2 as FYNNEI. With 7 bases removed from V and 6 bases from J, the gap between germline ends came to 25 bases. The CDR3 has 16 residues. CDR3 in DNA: TGTGCCAGCATCCTAACTCCGACTGCGGTTGGAGGCGAGCAGTACTTC. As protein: CASILTPTAVGGEQYF.

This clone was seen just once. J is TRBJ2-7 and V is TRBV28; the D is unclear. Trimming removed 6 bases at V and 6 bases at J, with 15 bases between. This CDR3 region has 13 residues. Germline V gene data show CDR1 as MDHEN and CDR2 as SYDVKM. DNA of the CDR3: TGTGCCAGCAGAGAGGCACACCCTCTCGAGCAGTACTTC. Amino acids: CASREAHPLEQYF.

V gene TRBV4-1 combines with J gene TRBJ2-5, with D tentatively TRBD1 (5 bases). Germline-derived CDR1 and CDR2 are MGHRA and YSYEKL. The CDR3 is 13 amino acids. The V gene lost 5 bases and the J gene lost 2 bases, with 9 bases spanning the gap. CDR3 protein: CASSSRVQETQYF. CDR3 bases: TGCGCCAGCAGCTCCAGGGTTCAAGAGACCCAGTACTTC.

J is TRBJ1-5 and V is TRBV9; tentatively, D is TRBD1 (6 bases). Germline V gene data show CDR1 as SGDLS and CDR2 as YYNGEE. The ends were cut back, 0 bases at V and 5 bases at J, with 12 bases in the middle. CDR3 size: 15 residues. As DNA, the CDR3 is TGTGCCAGCAGCGTAGGAAGGACAGTCGATCAGCCCCAGCATTTT. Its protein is CASSVGRTVDQPQHF. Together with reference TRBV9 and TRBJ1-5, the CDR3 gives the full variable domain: DSGVTQTPKHLITATGQRVTLRCSPRSGDLSVYWYQQSLDQGLQFLIQYYNGEERAKGNILERFSAQQFPDLHSELNLSSLELGDSALYFCASSVGRTVDQPQHFGDGTRLSIL.

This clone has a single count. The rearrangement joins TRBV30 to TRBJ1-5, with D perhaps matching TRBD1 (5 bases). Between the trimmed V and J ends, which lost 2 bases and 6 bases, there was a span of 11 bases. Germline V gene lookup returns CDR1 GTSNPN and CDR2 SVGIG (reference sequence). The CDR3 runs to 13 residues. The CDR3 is CAWSRQSSQPQHF. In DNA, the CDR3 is TGTGCCTGGAGTCGACAGTCTAGTCAGCCCCAGCATTTT. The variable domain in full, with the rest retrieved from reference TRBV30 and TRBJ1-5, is SQTIHQWPATLVQPVGSPLSLECTVEGTSNPNLYWYRQAAGRGLQLLFYSVGIGQISSEVPQNLSASRPQDRQFILSSKKLLLSDSGFYLCAWSRQSSQPQHFGDGTRLSIL.

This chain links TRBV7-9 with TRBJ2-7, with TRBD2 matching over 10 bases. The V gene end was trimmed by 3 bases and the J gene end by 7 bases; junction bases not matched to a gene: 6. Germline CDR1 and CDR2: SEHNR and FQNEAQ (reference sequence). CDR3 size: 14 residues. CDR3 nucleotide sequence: TGTGCCAGCAGCTTCCTAGCGGGAGCGGGGGAGCAGTACTTC. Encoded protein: CASSFLAGAGEQYF.

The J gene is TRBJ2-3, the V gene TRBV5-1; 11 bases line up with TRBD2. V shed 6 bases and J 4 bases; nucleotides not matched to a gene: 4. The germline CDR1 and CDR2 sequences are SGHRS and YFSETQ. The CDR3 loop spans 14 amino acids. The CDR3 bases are TGCGCCAGCACTATAGCGGGAGGGGCAGATACGCAGTATTTT. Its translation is CASTIAGGADTQYF.

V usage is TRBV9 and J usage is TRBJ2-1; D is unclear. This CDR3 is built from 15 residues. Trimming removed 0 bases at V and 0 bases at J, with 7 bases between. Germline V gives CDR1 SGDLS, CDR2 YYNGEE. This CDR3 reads CASSVEHNSYNEQFF. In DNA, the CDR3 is TGTGCCAGCAGCGTAGAACATAACTCCTACAATGAGCAGTTCTTC.

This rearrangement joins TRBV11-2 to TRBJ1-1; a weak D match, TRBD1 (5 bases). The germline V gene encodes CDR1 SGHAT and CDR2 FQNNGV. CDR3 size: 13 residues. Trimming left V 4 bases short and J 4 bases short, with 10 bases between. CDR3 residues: CASSSQGGTEAFF. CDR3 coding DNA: TGTGCCAGCAGCTCGCAGGGAGGCACTGAAGCTTTCTTT.

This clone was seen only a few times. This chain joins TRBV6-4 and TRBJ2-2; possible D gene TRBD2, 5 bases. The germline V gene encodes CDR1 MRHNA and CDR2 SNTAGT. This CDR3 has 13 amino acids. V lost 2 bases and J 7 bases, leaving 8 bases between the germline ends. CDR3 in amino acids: CASSDAGIGELFF. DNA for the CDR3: TGTGCCAGCAGTGACGCCGGGATCGGGGAGCTGTTTTTT.

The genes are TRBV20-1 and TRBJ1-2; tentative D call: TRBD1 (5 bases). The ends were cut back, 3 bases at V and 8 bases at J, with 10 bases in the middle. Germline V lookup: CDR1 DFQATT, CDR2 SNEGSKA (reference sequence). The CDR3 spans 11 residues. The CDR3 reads CSASAGRGYTF. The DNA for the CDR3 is TGCAGTGCTAGTGCAGGGCGCGGCTACACCTTC.

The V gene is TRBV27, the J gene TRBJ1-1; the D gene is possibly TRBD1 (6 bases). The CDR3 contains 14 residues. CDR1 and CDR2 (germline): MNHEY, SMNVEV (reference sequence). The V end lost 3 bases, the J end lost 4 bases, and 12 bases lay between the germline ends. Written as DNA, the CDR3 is TGTGCCAGCAGTTTCGTTGGGGGCGGCACTGAAGCTTTCTTT. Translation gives CASSFVGGGTEAFF.

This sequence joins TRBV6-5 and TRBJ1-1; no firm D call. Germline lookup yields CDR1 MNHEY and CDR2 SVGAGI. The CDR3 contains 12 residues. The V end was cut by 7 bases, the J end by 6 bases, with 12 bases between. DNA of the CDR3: TGTGCCAGCACCGGGGTAGGTCCTGAAGCTTTCTTT. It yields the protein CASTGVGPEAFF.

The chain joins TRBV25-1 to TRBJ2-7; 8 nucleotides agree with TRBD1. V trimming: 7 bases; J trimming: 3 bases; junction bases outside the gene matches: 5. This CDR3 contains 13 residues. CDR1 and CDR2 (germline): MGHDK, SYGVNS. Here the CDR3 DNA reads TGTGCCAGCAAACGACAGGGGAGCTACGAGCAGTACTTC. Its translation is CASKRQGSYEQYF.

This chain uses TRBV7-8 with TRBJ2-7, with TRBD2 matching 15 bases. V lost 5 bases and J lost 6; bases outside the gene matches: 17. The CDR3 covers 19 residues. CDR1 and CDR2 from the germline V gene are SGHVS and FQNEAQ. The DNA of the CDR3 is TGTGCCAGCAGCACCAAGCGGACTAGCGGGAGGGTCCTGAGTTTCGAGCAGTACTTC. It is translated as CASSTKRTSGRVLSFEQYF.

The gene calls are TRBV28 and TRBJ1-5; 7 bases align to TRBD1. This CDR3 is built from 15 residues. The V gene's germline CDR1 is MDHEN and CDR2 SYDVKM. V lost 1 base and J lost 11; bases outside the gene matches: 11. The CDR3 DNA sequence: TGTGCCAGCAGTTTATTGTTAAGGGGGCGCGGGGCCCAGCATTTT. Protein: CASSLLLRGRGAQHF.

The CDR3 is CASSLWEGRAPYGYTF. The CDR3 bases are TGTGCCAGCAGTTTATGGGAGGGACGAGCCCCCTATGGCTACACCTTC. The rearrangement links TRBV27 to TRBJ1-2; possibly TRBD1 for D (5 bases). The CDR3 sequence is 16 residues long. Germline V CDR1 and CDR2: MNHEY, SMNVEV (reference sequence). V lost 1 base and J lost 4, with 16 bases in between.

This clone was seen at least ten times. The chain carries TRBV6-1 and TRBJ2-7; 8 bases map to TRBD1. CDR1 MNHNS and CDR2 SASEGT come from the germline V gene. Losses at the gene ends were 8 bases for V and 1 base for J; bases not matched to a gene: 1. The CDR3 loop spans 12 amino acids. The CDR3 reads CASDRGSYEQYF. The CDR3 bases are TGTGCCAGCGACAGGGGTTCCTACGAGCAGTACTTC.

The DNA of the CDR3 is TGTGCCAGCAGTGACGGATTAGCGGCAGCTAACTATGGCTACACCTTC. Amino acids: CASSDGLAAANYGYTF. The chain joins TRBV6-4 to TRBJ1-2; D ambiguous. The V gene's germline CDR1 is MRHNA and CDR2 SNTAGT. The CDR3 sequence is 16 residues long. The V gene lost 2 bases and the J gene lost 0 bases, with 13 bases spanning the gap.

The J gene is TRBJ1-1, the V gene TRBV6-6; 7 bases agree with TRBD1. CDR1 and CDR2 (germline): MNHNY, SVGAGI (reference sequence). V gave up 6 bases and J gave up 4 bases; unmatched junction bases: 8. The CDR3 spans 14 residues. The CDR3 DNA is TGTGCCAGCAGCCGAAACGAGGGGGCCACTGAAGCTTTCTTT. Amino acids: CASSRNEGATEAFF.

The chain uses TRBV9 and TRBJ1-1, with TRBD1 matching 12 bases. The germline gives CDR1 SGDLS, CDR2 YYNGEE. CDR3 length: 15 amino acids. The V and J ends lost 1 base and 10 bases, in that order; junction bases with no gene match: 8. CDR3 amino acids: CASSVTGTGGMGAFF. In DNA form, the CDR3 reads TGTGCCAGCAGCGTAACCGGGACAGGGGGCATGGGAGCTTTCTTT.

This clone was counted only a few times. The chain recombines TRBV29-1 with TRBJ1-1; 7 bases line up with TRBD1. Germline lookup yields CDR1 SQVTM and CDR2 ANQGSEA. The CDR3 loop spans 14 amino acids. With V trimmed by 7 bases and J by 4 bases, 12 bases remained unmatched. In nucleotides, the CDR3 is TGCAGCGCAGAGGAGGGGGCTGGAGCCACTGAAGCTTTCTTT. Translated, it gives CSAEEGAGATEAFF.

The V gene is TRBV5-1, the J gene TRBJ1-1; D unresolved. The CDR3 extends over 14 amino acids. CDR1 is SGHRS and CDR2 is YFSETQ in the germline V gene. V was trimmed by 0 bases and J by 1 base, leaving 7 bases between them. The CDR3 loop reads CASSLGASNTEAFF. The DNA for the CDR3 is TGCGCCAGCAGCTTGGGCGCATCGAACACTGAAGCTTTCTTT.